This T cell receptor beta chain was captured by sequencing in a study of CD8+ T cells in alopecia areata. Trimming took 3 bases from V and 0 from J, leaving 8 bases between them. The CDR3 is made up of 14 amino acids. CDR1 SGHAT and CDR2 FQDESV come from the germline V gene (reference sequence). In each case, RNA was isolated and then reverse transcribed into cDNA as the sequencing template. The repertoire was sequenced with immunoSEQ multiplex PCR; TCRdb's copy has only in-frame clones and lacks some. The sample includes about 140,000 clones, about three fifths of them seen just once. This TCR derives from a human donor in good health. This chain uses TRBV11-1 with TRBJ1-1, with D hard to call. The sequencing sample was made of CD4+ T cells sorted from blood. The CDR3 loop reads CASSFAGMNTEAFF. The CDR3 DNA reads TGTGCCAGCAGCTTCGCGGGGATGAACACTGAAGCTTTCTTT. Looking up the rest from reference TRBV11-1 and TRBJ1-1 gives the full variable domain: EAEVAQSPRYKITEKSQAVAFWCDPISGHATLYWYRQILGQGPELLVQFQDESVVDDSQLPKDRFSAERLKGVDSTLKIQPAELGDSAMYLCASSFAGMNTEAFFGQGTRLTVV.